Sequencing of this T cell receptor beta chain was carried out in a study of T-cell memory formation after mild COVID-19. Study-wide points: Among clones contracting day 15 to 85, CD4/CD8 was balanced, whereas later expanders leaned CD4+.

This CDR3 spans 13 amino acids. V lost 6 bases to trimming and J lost 7 bases; unmatched junction nucleotides: 7. Per the germline V gene, CDR1 is DFQATT and CDR2 is SNEGSKA (reference sequence). TCRdb processed the 5' RACE reads anew with MiXCR; each CDR3 protein has one entry. This sample has 85,000 to 120,000 distinct CDR3 sequences; about 17% occur once, and the top ten carry 25% to 30%. As regards this clonotype: What it binds is unknown.

This clonotype was sampled from an adult woman who had mild COVID-19 (a few samples of this study predate the infection). Cell type and time point are not known. The gene calls are TRBV20-1 and TRBJ1-5; 9 bases align to TRBD1. The sequencing sample was made of PBMCs or a T cell subset sorted from them (not recorded which). The DNA of the CDR3 is TGCAGTGCCGACACGGACAGGGGACAGCCCCAGCATTTT. This encodes CSADTDRGQPQHF.